The T cell receptor (beta chain) described here comes from a study of blood T cell repertoires in COVID-19. Clinical histories supplied by participants themselves formed the basis of cohort assignment. TCRdb's table, derived via immunoSEQ multiplex PCR, lists solely in-frame clones and lacks some. This table holds 250,000 to 350,000 clones, nearly 90% found once. V was trimmed by 0 bases and J by 3 bases, leaving 11 bases between them. CDR3 length equals 15 residues. From germline, CDR1 is SGHDN and CDR2 FVKESK. V usage is TRBV14 and J usage is TRBJ1-2, with D perhaps TRBD1 (5 bases). Input material: PBMCs or T cells enriched from blood (not recorded which). This clonotype originated in a woman under 30 with acute COVID-19. CDR3 nucleotides: TGTGCCAGCAGCCAAGATAATCTCAGGGACTATGGCTACACCTTC. Translation: CASSQDNLRDYGYTF.